The rows below give T cell receptor beta chains drawn from one sample of a study of blood T cell repertoires in COVID-19. This table comes from immunoSEQ multiplex PCR, and its TCRdb copy is limited to in-frame clones, with some not included. Of hundreds of thousands of clones detected, roughly 80% appear once; the ten largest clones hold about 2.5%. Sequencing input: peripheral blood. These receptors were obtained from a woman between 35 and 50 years old with active or convalescent COVID-19. The CDR3 runs from the conserved cysteine through the conserved F or W. The D gene is left open where the match is weak. For some rows the clone size is stated as once, few or many, or as a class when expanded; others skip it.

v_gene,d_gene,abundance,j_gene,CDR3aa,CDR3nt
TRBV14,NA,NA,TRBJ1-1,CASSRQMNTEAFF,TGTGCCAGCAGTCGACAGATGAACACTGAAGCTTTCTTT
TRBV9,NA,few,TRBJ1-4,CASSAGPQGPSAFEKLFF,TGTGCCAGCAGCGCAGGGCCACAGGGACCCTCAGCATTTGAAAAACTGTTTTTT
TRBV12-3/TRBV12-4,NA,NA,TRBJ1-1,CASSSGRVTEAFF,TGTGCCAGCAGTTCGGGGAGGGTCACTGAAGCTTTCTTT
TRBV6-1,NA,few,TRBJ1-5,CASSETPGQPQHF,TGTGCCAGCAGTGAAACCCCAGGGCAGCCCCAGCATTTT
TRBV19,NA,NA,TRBJ1-1,CASSIGGRSAEAFF,TGTGCCAGTAGTATAGGTGGGAGGTCGGCTGAAGCTTTCTTT
TRBV4-1,TRBD1,few,TRBJ1-4,CASKDRGQGKLFF,TGCGCCAGCAAGGACAGGGGGCAGGGAAAACTGTTTTTT
TRBV28,TRBD2,NA,TRBJ2-3,CASSVPGLAGGGDTQYF,TGTGCCAGCAGTGTACCGGGACTAGCGGGGGGAGGGGATACGCAGTATTTT
TRBV12-3/TRBV12-4,TRBD2,NA,TRBJ2-1,CASSSSGSNPFF,TGTGCCAGCAGCTCTAGCGGGAGCAATCCGTTCTTC
TRBV13,TRBD2,once,TRBJ2-2,CASSLPVGLAGFSGELFF,TGTGCCAGCAGTTTGCCGGTGGGACTAGCGGGATTTTCCGGGGAGCTGTTTTTT
TRBV12-3/TRBV12-4,NA,NA,TRBJ2-7,CASSFTREQYF,TGTGCCAGCAGTTTTACTCGCGAGCAGTACTTC
TRBV9,NA,NA,TRBJ1-3,CASSGGQGSGDTIYF,TGTGCCAGCAGCGGCGGTCAGGGGAGTGGGGACACCATATATTTT
TRBV6-5,TRBD1,NA,TRBJ1-2,CASSPDREAYGYTF,TGTGCCAGCAGCCCCGACAGGGAGGCCTATGGCTACACCTTC
TRBV12-3/TRBV12-4,NA,NA,TRBJ2-5,CASSLGEAETQYF,TGTGCCAGCAGTTTAGGGGAGGCGGAGACCCAGTACTTC
TRBV25-1,NA,NA,TRBJ1-2,CASSEFEGQTNYGYTF,TGTGCCAGCAGTGAATTTGAGGGACAAACCAACTATGGCTACACCTTC
TRBV7-6,TRBD1,NA,TRBJ1-5,CASSLAVGGYSNQPQHF,TGTGCCAGCAGCTTAGCGGTAGGGGGCTATAGCAATCAGCCCCAGCATTTT
TRBV2,NA,NA,TRBJ1-6,CASSDSGGHNSPLHF,TGTGCCAGCAGTGACTCGGGGGGCCATAATTCACCCCTCCACTTT
TRBV11-2,NA,NA,TRBJ1-5,CASSSGGRAQPQHF,TGTGCCAGCAGCTCTGGGGGCAGAGCTCAGCCCCAGCATTTT
TRBV6-5,NA,NA,TRBJ1-1,CASSLGREAFF,TGTGCCAGCAGTTTGGGCAGAGAAGCTTTCTTT
TRBV5-5,TRBD2,NA,TRBJ2-1,CASSARTSGGNEQFF,TGTGCCAGCAGCGCCAGGACTAGCGGGGGCAATGAGCAGTTCTTC
TRBV12-5,TRBD2,NA,TRBJ2-5,CASGLMGGEETQYF,TGTGCTAGTGGTTTGATGGGGGGGGAAGAGACCCAGTACTTC
TRBV9,NA,NA,TRBJ2-1,CASSEGVWRTENNEQFF,TGTGCCAGCAGCGAGGGGGTTTGGCGGACGGAAAACAATGAGCAGTTCTTC
TRBV2,TRBD1,NA,TRBJ1-1,CASKGFADRGVIYTEAFF,TGTGCCAGCAAGGGGTTTGCGGACAGGGGCGTGATATACACTGAAGCTTTCTTT
TRBV3-1/TRBV3-2,NA,NA,TRBJ2-5,CASSQAPPGGETQYF,TGTGCCAGCAGCCAAGCTCCTCCTGGAGGGGAGACCCAGTACTTC
TRBV11-1,NA,NA,TRBJ1-1,CASSLQTRGSEAFF,TGTGCCAGCAGCTTACAAACCAGGGGCTCTGAAGCTTTCTTT
TRBV5-1,NA,NA,TRBJ1-3,CASGEGSTGNTIYF,TGCGCCAGCGGGGAGGGGTCGACTGGAAACACCATATATTTT
TRBV28,TRBD1,NA,TRBJ1-5,CASTASPGQGAGSNQPQHF,TGTGCCAGCACCGCGTCCCCGGGACAGGGGGCAGGAAGCAATCAGCCCCAGCATTTT
TRBV29-1,NA,NA,TRBJ1-2,CSVGGGGLNYGYTF,TGCAGCGTTGGCGGCGGGGGTCTTAACTATGGCTACACCTTC
TRBV5-1,TRBD1,once,TRBJ1-6,CASKRTGGTEGSPLHF,TGCGCCAGCAAGAGGACAGGGGGGACCGAGGGGTCACCCCTCCACTTT
TRBV28,NA,NA,TRBJ1-2,CASSPKGYGYTF,TGTGCCAGCAGTCCCAAGGGGTATGGCTACACCTTC
TRBV9,TRBD1,NA,TRBJ1-2,CASSDRGGYGYTF,TGTGCCAGCAGCGACAGGGGAGGCTATGGCTACACCTTC
TRBV11-2,TRBD1,NA,TRBJ1-2,CASSLTGGNYGYTF,TGTGCCAGCAGCTTAACAGGGGGTAACTATGGCTACACCTTC
TRBV7-9,NA,NA,TRBJ2-1,CASSMRDLNNEQFF,TGTGCCAGCAGCATGCGGGACTTGAACAATGAGCAGTTCTTC
TRBV30,TRBD1,NA,TRBJ1-2,CAWSVSRGNGYTF,TGTGCCTGGAGTGTATCCAGGGGGAACGGCTACACCTTC
TRBV5-1,NA,NA,TRBJ2-7,CASSPGQGDEQYF,TGCGCCAGCAGCCCGGGACAAGGGGACGAGCAGTACTTC
TRBV15,TRBD2,NA,TRBJ2-5,CATSRTSGDEETQYF,TGTGCCACCAGTCGCACTAGCGGGGACGAAGAGACCCAGTACTTC
TRBV7-6,NA,NA,TRBJ2-2,CASSRSSHNANTGELFF,TGTGCCAGCAGCCGATCCTCTCACAACGCGAACACCGGGGAGCTGTTTTTT
TRBV29-1,NA,NA,TRBJ2-3,CSVPQGPLSTDTQYF,TGCAGCGTTCCACAGGGACCCCTATCAACAGATACGCAGTATTTT
TRBV5-1,TRBD1,once,TRBJ2-7,CASSAGGQGAEQYF,TGCGCCAGCAGCGCCGGGGGACAGGGCGCCGAGCAGTACTTC
TRBV29-1,NA,NA,TRBJ2-5,CSVDPGQSETQYF,TGCAGCGTTGACCCTGGACAGTCAGAGACCCAGTACTTC
TRBV25-1,TRBD2,NA,TRBJ2-2,CASGIFSTSGGATGELFF,TGTGCTTCTGGGATCTTCTCGACTAGCGGGGGGGCCACCGGGGAGCTGTTTTTT
TRBV19,NA,NA,TRBJ1-5,CASGAAGLFNQPQHF,TGTGCCAGTGGAGCGGCCGGTCTTTTTAATCAGCCCCAGCATTTT